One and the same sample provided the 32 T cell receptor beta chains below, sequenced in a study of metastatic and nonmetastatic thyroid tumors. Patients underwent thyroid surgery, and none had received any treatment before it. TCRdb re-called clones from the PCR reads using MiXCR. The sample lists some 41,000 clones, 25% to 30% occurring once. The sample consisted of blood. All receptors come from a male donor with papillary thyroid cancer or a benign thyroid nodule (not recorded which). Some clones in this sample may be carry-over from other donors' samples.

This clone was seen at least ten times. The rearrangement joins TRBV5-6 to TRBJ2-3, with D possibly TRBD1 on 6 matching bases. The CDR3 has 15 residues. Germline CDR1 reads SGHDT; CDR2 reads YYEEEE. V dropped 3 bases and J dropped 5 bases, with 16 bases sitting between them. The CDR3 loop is CASSSLQGPGDTQYF. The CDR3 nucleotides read TGTGCCAGCAGCTCCTTACAGGGTCCTGGAGATACGCAGTATTTT.

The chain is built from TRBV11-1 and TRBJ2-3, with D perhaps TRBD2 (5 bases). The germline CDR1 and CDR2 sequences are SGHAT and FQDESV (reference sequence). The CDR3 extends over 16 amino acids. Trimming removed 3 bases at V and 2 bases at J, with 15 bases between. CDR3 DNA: TGTGCCAGCAGCTTTCTGGACTCTCCCAACACAGATACGCAGTATTTT. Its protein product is CASSFLDSPNTDTQYF. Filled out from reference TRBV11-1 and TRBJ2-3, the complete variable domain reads EAEVAQSPRYKITEKSQAVAFWCDPISGHATLYWYRQILGQGPELLVQFQDESVVDDSQLPKDRFSAERLKGVDSTLKIQPAELGDSAMYLCASSFLDSPNTDTQYFGPGTRLTVL.

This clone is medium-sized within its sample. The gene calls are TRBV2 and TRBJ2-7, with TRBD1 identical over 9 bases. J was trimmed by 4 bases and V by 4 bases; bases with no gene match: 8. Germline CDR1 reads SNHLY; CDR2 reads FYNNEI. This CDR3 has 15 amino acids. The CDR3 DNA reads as TGTGCCAGCAGTGTACCTGGGGACAGGGTTTACGAGCAGTACTTC. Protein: CASSVPGDRVYEQYF. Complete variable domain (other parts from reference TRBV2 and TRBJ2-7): EPEVTQTPSHQVTQMGQEVILRCVPISNHLYFYWYRQILGQKVEFLVSFYNNEISEKSEIFDDQFSVERPDGSNFTLKIRSTKLEDSAMYFCASSVPGDRVYEQYFGPGTRLTVT.

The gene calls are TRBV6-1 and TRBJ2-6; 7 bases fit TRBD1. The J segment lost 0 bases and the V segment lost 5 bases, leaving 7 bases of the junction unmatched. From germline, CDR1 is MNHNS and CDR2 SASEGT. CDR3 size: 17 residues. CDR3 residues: CASSIDRAYSGANVLTF. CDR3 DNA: TGTGCCAGCAGTATCGACAGGGCTTACTCTGGGGCCAACGTCCTGACTTTC.

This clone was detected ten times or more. CDR3 amino acids: CASSQGSGGAANEQFF. The CDR3 bases are TGTGCCAGCAGCCAAGGGTCTGGGGGAGCCGCCAATGAGCAGTTCTTC. The rearrangement joins TRBV3-1 to TRBJ2-1; D tentatively fits TRBD1 or TRBD2 (5 bases each). The CDR3 runs 16 residues. The V end was cut by 1 base, the J end by 6 bases, with 16 bases between. Germline loops: CDR1 LGHDT, CDR2 YNNKEL (reference sequence).

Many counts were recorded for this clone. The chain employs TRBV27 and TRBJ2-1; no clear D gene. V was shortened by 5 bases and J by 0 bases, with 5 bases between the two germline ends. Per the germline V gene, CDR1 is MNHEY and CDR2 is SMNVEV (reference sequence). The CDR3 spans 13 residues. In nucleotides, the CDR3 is TGTGCCAGCAGTCCCGGCTCCTACAATGAGCAGTTCTTC. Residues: CASSPGSYNEQFF.

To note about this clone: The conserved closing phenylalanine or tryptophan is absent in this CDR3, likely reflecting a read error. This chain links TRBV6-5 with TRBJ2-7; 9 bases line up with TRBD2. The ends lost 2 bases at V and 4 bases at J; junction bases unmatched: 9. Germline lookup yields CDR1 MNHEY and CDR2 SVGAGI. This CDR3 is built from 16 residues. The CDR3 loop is CASSYGSRTSGYEQYL. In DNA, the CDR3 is TGTGCCAGCAGTTACGGGTCTCGTACTAGCGGGTACGAGCAGTACCTC.

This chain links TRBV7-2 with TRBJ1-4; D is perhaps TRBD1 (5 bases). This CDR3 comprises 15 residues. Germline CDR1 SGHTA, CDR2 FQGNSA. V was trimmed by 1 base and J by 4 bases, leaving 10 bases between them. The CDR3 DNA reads TGTGCCAGCAGCTTAGTGACAGTTAGTAATGAAAAACTGTTTTTT. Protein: CASSLVTVSNEKLFF. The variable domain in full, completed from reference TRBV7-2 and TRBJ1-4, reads GAGVSQSPSNKVTEKGKDVELRCDPISGHTALYWYRQSLGQGLEFLIYFQGNSAPDKSGLPSDRFSAERTGGSVSTLTIQRTQQEDSAVYLCASSLVTVSNEKLFFGSGTQLSVL.

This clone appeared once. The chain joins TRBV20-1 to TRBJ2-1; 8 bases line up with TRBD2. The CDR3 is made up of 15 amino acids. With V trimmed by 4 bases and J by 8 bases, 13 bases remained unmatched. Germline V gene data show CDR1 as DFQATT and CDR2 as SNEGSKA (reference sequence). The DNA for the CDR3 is TGCAGTGCTACCCCGGGGGGGTGGGCTTGCGATGAGCAGTTCTTC. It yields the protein CSATPGGWACDEQFF.

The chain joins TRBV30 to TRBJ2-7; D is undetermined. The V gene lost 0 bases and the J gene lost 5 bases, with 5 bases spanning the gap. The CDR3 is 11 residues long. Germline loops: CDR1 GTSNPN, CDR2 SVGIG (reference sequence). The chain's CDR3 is CAWSVHDEQYF. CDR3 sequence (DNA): TGTGCCTGGAGTGTACACGACGAGCAGTACTTC.

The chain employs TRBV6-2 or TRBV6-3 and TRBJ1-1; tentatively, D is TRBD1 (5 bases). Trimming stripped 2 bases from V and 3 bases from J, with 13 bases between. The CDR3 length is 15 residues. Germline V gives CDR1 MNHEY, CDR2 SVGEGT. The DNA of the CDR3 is TGTGCCAGCAGTTACGGTGGGGGAGTCGACACTGAAGCTTTCTTT. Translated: CASSYGGGVDTEAFF.

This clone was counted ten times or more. CDR3 nucleotides: TGCGCCAGCAACCTTGCGGGGGTGGGCCATGAGCAGTTCTTC. Protein: CASNLAGVGHEQFF. The chain joins TRBV10-2 to TRBJ2-1; 7 bases fit TRBD2. The CDR3 has 14 amino acids. Per the germline V gene, CDR1 is WSHSY and CDR2 is SAAADI. V lost 7 bases, J lost 8 bases, and 11 bases stayed unmatched.

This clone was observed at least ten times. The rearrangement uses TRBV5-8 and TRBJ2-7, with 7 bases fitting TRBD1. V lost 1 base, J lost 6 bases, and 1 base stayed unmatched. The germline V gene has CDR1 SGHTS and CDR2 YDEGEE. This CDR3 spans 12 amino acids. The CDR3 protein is CASSLSGGEQYF. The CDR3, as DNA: TGTGCCAGCAGCTTGTCAGGGGGCGAGCAGTACTTC. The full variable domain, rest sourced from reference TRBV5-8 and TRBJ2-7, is EAGVTQSPTHLIKTRGQQATLRCSPISGHTSVYWYQQALGLGLQFLLWYDEGEERNRGNFPPRFSGRQFPNYSSELNVNALELEDSALYLCASSLSGGEQYFGPGTRLTVT.

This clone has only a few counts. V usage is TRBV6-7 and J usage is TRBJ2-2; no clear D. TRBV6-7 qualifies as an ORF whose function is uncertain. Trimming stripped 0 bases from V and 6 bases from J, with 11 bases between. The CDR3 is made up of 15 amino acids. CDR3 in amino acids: CASSYSFGVSGELFF. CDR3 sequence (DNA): TGTGCCAGCAGTTACTCGTTTGGGGTGTCCGGGGAGCTGTTTTTT.

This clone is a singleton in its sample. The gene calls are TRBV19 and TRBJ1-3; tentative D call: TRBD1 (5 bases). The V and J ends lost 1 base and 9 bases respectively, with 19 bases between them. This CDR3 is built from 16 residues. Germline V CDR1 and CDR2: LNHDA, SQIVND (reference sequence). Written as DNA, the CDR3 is TGTGCCAGTAGTATAGGATTGGGACTGACGAGCGGCACCATATATTTT. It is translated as CASSIGLGLTSGTIYF.

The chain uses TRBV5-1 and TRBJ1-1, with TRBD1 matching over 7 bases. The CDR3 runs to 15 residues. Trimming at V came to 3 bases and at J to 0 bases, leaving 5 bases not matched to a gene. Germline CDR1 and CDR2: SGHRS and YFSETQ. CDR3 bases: TGCGCCAGCAGCTCCTTACAGGGGATGAACACTGAAGCTTTCTTT. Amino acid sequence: CASSSLQGMNTEAFF.

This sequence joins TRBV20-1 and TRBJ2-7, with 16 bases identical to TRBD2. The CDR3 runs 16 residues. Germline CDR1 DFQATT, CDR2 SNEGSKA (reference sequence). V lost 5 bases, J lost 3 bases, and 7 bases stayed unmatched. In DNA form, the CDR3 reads TGCAGTGCTTCCGGGACTAGCGGGAGGGCCTACTACGAGCAGTACTTC. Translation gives CSASGTSGRAYYEQYF.

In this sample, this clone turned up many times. DNA for the CDR3: TGTGCCTCGGGGACAGGGGGCGGCGGGGAGCTGTTTTTT. Translation gives CASGTGGGGELFF. V and J are TRBV30 and TRBJ2-2; the match to TRBD1 covers 12 bases. Trimming took 7 bases from V and 7 from J; bases not matched to a gene: 4. From germline, CDR1 is GTSNPN and CDR2 SVGIG (reference sequence). CDR3 length: 13 amino acids.

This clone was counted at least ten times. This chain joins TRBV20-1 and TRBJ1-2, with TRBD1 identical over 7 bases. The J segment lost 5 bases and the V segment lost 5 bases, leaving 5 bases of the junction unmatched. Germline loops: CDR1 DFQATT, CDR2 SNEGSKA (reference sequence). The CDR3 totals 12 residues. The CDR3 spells CSAGTAIYGYTF. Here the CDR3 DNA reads TGCAGTGCTGGGACAGCCATTTATGGCTACACCTTC.

The CDR3 DNA reads TGTGCCAGCAGCTTAGGCTCAACAGGACCCCTCCACTTT. This gives the protein CASSLGSTGPLHF. The chain couples TRBV11-2 to TRBJ1-6; D may be TRBD1 (5 bases). Trimming left V 1 base short and J 12 bases short, with 10 bases between. The CDR3 contains 13 residues. Germline V gene sequence: CDR1 SGHAT, CDR2 FQNNGV.

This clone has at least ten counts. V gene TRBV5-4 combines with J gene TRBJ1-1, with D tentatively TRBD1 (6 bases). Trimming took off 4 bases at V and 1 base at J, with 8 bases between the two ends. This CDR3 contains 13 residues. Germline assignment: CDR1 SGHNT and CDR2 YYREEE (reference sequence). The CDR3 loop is CASSTQGNTEAFF. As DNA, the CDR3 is TGTGCCAGCAGCACACAGGGGAACACTGAAGCTTTCTTT.

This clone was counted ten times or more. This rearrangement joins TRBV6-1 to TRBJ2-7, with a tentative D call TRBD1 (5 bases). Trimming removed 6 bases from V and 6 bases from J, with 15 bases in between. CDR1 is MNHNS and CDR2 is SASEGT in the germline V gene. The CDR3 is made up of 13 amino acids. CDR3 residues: CASSYRNRGEQYF. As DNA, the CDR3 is TGTGCCAGCAGCTATCGAAATAGGGGCGAGCAGTACTTC.

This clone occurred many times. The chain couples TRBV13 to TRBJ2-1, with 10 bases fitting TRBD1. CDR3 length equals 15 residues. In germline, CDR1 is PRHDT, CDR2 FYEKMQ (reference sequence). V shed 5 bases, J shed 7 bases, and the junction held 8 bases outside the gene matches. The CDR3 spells CASSPGQGVINEQFF. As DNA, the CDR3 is TGTGCCAGCAGCCCCGGACAGGGGGTAATAAATGAGCAGTTCTTC.

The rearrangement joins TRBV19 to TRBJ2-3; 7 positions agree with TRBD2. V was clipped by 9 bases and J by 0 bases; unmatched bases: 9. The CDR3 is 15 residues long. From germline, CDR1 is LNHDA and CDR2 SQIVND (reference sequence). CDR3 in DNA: TGTGCCAGCGGACTTCCGGGAGGTAGCACAGATACGCAGTATTTT. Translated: CASGLPGGSTDTQYF.

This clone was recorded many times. The CDR3, as DNA: TGTGCCAGCAGTTTTAGTATCGTTACCCCAGATACGCAGTATTTT. Protein product: CASSFSIVTPDTQYF. The rearrangement uses TRBV28 and TRBJ2-3; D is ambiguous. The V end lost 3 bases, the J end lost 4 bases, and 14 bases lay between the germline ends. There are 15 residues in the CDR3. Germline CDR1 is MDHEN and CDR2 is SYDVKM.

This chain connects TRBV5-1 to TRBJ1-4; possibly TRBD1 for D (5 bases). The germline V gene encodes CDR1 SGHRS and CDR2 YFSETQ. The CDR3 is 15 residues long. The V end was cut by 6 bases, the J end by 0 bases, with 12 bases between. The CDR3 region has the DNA TGCGCCAGCACCCGAGGACATTCAACTAATGAAAAACTGTTTTTT. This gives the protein CASTRGHSTNEKLFF.

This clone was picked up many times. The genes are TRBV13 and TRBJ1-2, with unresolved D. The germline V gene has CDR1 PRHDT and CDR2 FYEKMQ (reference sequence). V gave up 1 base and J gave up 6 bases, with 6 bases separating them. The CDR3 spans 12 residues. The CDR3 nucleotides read TGTGCCAGCAGCTTAGCCTACAATGGCTACACCTTC. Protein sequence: CASSLAYNGYTF.

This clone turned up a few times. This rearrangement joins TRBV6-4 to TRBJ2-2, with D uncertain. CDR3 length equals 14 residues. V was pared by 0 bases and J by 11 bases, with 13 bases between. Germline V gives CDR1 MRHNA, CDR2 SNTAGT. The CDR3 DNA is TGTGCCAGCAGTGACTCGACGGGCACCCGTGAGCTGTTTTTT. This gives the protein CASSDSTGTRELFF.

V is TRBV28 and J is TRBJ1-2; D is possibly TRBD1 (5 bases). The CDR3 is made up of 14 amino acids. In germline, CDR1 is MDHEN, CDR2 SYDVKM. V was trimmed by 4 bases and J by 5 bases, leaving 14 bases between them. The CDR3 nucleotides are TGTGCCAGCAGTTATACGGACACGCGTTATGGCTACACCTTC. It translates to CASSYTDTRYGYTF.

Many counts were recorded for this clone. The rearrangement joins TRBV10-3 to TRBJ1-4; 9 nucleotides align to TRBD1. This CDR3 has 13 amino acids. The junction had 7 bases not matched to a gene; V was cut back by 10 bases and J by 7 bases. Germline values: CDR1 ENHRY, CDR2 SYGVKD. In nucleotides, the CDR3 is TGTGCCAGCCGGGACAGGGTGGGTGAAAAACTGTTTTTT. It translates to CASRDRVGEKLFF.

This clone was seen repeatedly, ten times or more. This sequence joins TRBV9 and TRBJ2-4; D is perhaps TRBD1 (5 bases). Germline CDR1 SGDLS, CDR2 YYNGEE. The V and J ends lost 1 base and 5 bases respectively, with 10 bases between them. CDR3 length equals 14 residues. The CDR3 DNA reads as TGTGCCAGCAGCGTATGGGGCGGTGAAAACATTCAGTACTTC. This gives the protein CASSVWGGENIQYF.

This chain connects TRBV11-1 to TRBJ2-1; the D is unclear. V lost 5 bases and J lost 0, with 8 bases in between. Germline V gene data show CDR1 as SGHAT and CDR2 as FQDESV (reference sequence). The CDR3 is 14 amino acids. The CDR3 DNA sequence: TGTGCCAGCAGCAACTTAGGCTCCTACAATGAGCAGTTCTTC. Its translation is CASSNLGSYNEQFF.